This TCR beta chain was recovered during a study of blood T cell repertoires in COVID-19. Study-wide context: The United States, Italy and Spain were the sources of the acute and convalescent COVID-19 samples. T cells, B-cell-depleted T cells, or PBMCs supplied cDNA or gDNA.

This CDR3 spans 15 amino acids. With 6 bases clipped from V and 0 bases from J, the junction kept 7 bases outside the gene matches. CDR1 and CDR2 (germline): SGHTS, YDEGEE. Assay: immunoSEQ multiplex PCR; the TCRdb copy retains only in-frame clones and omits some. The sample includes approximately 300,000 clones, over 75% of them seen just once. Cohort 3 donors were reported recovered after two negative PCRs, clearance, or symptom resolution. The sequence derives from a young woman who had recovered from COVID-19. The chain uses TRBV5-8 and TRBJ1-1; TRBD1 agrees at 8 bases. The source material was PBMCs or T cells enriched from blood (not recorded which). The CDR3 sequence is CASKDRVGVNTEAFF. The DNA for the CDR3 is TGTGCCAGCAAGGACAGGGTGGGTGTGAACACTGAAGCTTTCTTT.